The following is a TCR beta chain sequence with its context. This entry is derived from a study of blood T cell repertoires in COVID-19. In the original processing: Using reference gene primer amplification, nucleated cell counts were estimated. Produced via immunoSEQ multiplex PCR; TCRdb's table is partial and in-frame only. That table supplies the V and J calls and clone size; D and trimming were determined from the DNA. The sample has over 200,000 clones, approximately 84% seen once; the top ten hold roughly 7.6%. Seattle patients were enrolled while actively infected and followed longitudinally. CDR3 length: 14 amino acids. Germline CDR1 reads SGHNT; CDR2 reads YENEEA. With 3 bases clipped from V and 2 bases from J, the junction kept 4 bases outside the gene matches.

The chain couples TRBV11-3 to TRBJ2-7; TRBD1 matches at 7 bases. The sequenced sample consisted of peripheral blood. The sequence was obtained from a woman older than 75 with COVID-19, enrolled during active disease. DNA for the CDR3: TGTGCCAGCAGCTTGGACAGGCCGGCCTACGAGCAGTACTTC. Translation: CASSLDRPAYEQYF. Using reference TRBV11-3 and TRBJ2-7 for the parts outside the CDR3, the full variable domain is EAGVVQSPRYKIIEKKQPVAFWCNPISGHNTLYWYLQNLGQGPELLIRYENEEAVDDSQLPKDRFSAERLKGVDSTLKIQPAELGDSAVYLCASSLDRPAYEQYFGPGTRLTVT.